This TCR beta chain stems from a study of shared clonotypes between healthy human individuals. Notes on the study in general: Larger richness was generally estimated for naive than memory subsets. A limitation of the genetic and exposure-history diversity represented arose from few donors.

Germline V gives CDR1 SNHLY, CDR2 FYNNEI. This CDR3 comprises 15 residues. Each replicate PCR on the sorted subsets used 150 to 200 ng DNA (around 30,000 T cell genomes). Here immunoSEQ multiplex PCR was the method, and the copy in TCRdb shows in-frame clones only, minus some. The sample carries about 1.1 million clones, about 80% recorded once. A remark on this clone: The target antigen is unknown. Germline and junction disagree at one end, which may indicate a read error.

The chain joins TRBV2 to TRBJ2-5, with a possible D match to TRBD1 (8 bases). The receptor was derived from a man in his late teens or twenties in good health. Some clones in this sample may be carry-over from other donors' samples. Input material: memory CD4+ T cells from PBMCs. This sample's subset: CD45RA-negative fraction. The CDR3 region is CASSPAHRGGETRYF. Here the CDR3 DNA reads TGTGCCAGCAGTCCCGCCCACAGGGGGGGGGAGACCCGGTACTTC.